This T cell receptor beta chain was captured by sequencing in a study of T cell changes during pregnancy in multiple sclerosis. Trimming pared 2 bases from V and 7 bases from J, leaving 14 bases between. CDR1 is MNHEY, CDR2 SMNVEV, per germline (reference sequence). The CDR3 runs 15 residues. Some clones are missing from TCRdb's copy, which holds only in-frame ones; the method was immunoSEQ multiplex PCR. The sample has tens of thousands of clones; 91% are singletons. This sequence originates from a female donor with multiple sclerosis, enrolled in a pregnancy study. Sequenced here: peripheral blood, sampled before pregnancy. This chain links TRBV27 with TRBJ2-2; perhaps TRBD1 as D (5 bases). Written as DNA, the CDR3 is TGTGCCAGCAGTTTACTGGCAGGGATAATCGGGGAGCTGTTTTTT. This gives the protein CASSLLAGIIGELFF.